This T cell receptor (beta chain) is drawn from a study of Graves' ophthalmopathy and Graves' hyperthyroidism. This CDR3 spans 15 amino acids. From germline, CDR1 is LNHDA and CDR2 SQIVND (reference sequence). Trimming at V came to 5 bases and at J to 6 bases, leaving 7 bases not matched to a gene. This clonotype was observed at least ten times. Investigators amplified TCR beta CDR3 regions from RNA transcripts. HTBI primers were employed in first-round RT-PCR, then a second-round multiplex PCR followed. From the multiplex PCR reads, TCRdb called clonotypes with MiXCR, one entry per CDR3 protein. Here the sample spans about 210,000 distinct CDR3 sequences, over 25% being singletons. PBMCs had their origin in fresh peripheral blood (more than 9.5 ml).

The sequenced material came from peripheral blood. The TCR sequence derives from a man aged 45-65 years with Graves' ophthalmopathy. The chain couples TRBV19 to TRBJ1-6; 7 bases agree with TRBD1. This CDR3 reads CASSSGDRLNSPLHF. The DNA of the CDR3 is TGTGCCAGTAGTTCAGGGGACAGACTTAATTCACCCCTCCACTTT.